This TCR beta chain was sequenced during a study of early T cells in non-severe SARS-CoV-2 infection. This clonotype showed up many times. The germline V gene encodes CDR1 MDHEN and CDR2 SYDVKM. V gave up 5 bases and J gave up 6 bases; unmatched junction bases: 14. The length of the CDR3 is 16 residues. Individual cDNA molecules carried attached unique molecular identifiers. TCRdb fed the 5' RACE reads into MiXCR, producing one record per CDR3 protein. Among more than 40,000 distinct CDR3 sequences, approximately 5.1% were seen once, and the ten largest hold around 5%. This TCR was recovered from an adult who was a healthcare worker with PCR-confirmed SARS-CoV-2 infection or an uninfected control (not recorded which). The chain has TRBV28 and TRBJ2-3; 7 bases are a match to TRBD1. The sequenced sample was whole blood, obtained at baseline. This CDR3 is CASSPRGSLRRDTQYF. CDR3 sequence (DNA): TGTGCCAGCAGTCCCAGGGGGTCCCTCCGACGCGATACGCAGTATTTT.